A selection of T cell receptor beta chains follows, all from one sample in a study of cytomegalovirus exposure and HLA in healthy donors. Sequencing used immunoSEQ multiplex PCR; TCRdb keeps in-frame clones, though not all of them. The profile shows tens of thousands of clones, around 82% of them singletons. Sequencing was performed on PBMCs. The source is a male donor in good health and CMV-seronegative. The conserved cysteine and the conserved F or W are not part of the CDR3 here. The D gene is left open where the match is weak.

>TRBV4-1|TRBJ2-7|TRBD2
ASSQPGLAGGRSSYEQY
>TRBV7-2|TRBJ2-3|NA
ASSPGWAARTDTQY
>TRBV5-1|TRBJ1-2|NA
ASKGQGSAYGYP
>TRBV6-1|TRBJ1-5|TRBD1
ASSAGQGRVGNQPQH
>TRBV9|TRBJ2-1|TRBD1
ASSVDGTGDNEQF
>TRBV19|TRBJ2-7|TRBD1
ASSTRTGQGYEQY
>TRBV28|TRBJ1-1|NA
ASSSPGAGTTEAF
>TRBV4-1|TRBJ2-7|NA
ASSQGVLARYPSYEQY
>TRBV12-5|TRBJ2-2|TRBD2
AGGDLNTGELF
>TRBV6-1|TRBJ2-5|TRBD2
ASIVQTGGRETQY
>TRBV25-1|TRBJ1-2|NA
ASSESGGTWTNYGYT
>TRBV9|TRBJ2-7|NA
ASSVARGEQY
>TRBV10-3|TRBJ2-1|NA
AISDPPEHSYNEQF
>TRBV10-2|TRBJ2-5|TRBD2
ASSDSRAGVETQY
>TRBV7-9|TRBJ1-1|NA
SSSSIECEAF
>TRBV30|TRBJ1-2|NA
AWSYSPRGGYT
>TRBV7-2|TRBJ2-7|TRBD1
ASSRQGERYEQY
>TRBV4-1|TRBJ2-1|NA
ASSQDSLDFREQF
>TRBV30|TRBJ2-3|TRBD2
AWSPILAGGRGTQY
>TRBV7-2|TRBJ2-5|TRBD1
ASSPNRQGRETQY
>TRBV19|TRBJ2-5|NA
ASSRSNGETQY
>TRBV18|TRBJ1-2|NA
ASSPVAGLANYGYT
>TRBV27|TRBJ1-4|NA
ASSLQSTNEKLF
>TRBV6-5|TRBJ2-1|NA
ASRPGHIYNEQF
>TRBV7-9|TRBJ2-3|NA
ASSPLVRTDTQY
>TRBV7-8|TRBJ2-7|TRBD2
ASSLSAGVGYEQY
>TRBV9|TRBJ1-2|TRBD1
ASSVAGQGIGYT
>TRBV6-5|TRBJ2-7|TRBD1
ATRDRAYEQY
>TRBV5-1|TRBJ2-1|NA
ASSTYGDKVDEQF
>TRBV28|TRBJ1-5|NA
ASRGHLPNSNQPQN
>TRBV5-1|TRBJ1-1|NA
ASSLDRREAF
>TRBV2|TRBJ2-1|NA
ASSPSGQF
>TRBV19|TRBJ1-6|TRBD1
ATSPGTGDSPLH
>TRBV18|TRBJ2-6|NA
ASSPDMSHSGANVLT
>TRBV4-1|TRBJ1-2|TRBD1
ASSPRTGNYGYP
>TRBV5-1|TRBJ1-1|NA
ASSLLVPEMNTEAF
>TRBV25-1|TRBJ1-2|TRBD1
ASSLRTGAYT
>TRBV27|TRBJ2-7|TRBD1
ASSLSTGSYEQY
>TRBV28|TRBJ1-2|TRBD1
ASTPGQSYGYT
>TRBV7-3|TRBJ1-1|TRBD1
ASSLSADRVSTEAF
>TRBV5-1|TRBJ2-7|TRBD1
ASSPGTASSYEQY
>TRBV19|TRBJ2-7|TRBD2
ASSITGGASHEQY
>TRBV27|TRBJ1-2|NA
ASSDYRSGYT
>TRBV11-2|TRBJ2-3|TRBD2
ASSPRRTSRRGDTQY
>TRBV11-2|TRBJ1-1|NA
ASSLAGLNTEAF
>TRBV6-5|TRBJ2-7|NA
ASSYLGLWY
>TRBV19|TRBJ1-4|NA
ASRQGDEKLF
>TRBV5-1|TRBJ2-1|TRBD2
ASSLGVAGWNEQF
>TRBV5-8|TRBJ2-7|NA
ASSLGVATYEQY
>TRBV2|TRBJ2-7|TRBD2
ASSVLFTLAGESYEQY
>TRBV19|TRBJ1-1|TRBD1
ASSMGQGRPNTEAF
>TRBV11-2|TRBJ2-2|NA
ASSLNMIAGELF